What follows are 26 T cell receptor beta chains derived from one specimen sequenced in a study of blood T cell repertoires in COVID-19. The table came from immunoSEQ multiplex PCR; TCRdb's copy has only in-frame clones and leaves some out. The data contain fewer than 110,000 clones, roughly nine tenths of them singletons. The sequenced sample was peripheral blood. The receptors stem from an elderly woman in a cohort sampled during active COVID-19.

V and J are TRBV5-1 and TRBJ2-1; 7 bases line up with TRBD1. Germline CDR1 is SGHRS and CDR2 is YFSETQ. V lost 4 bases to trimming and J lost 3 bases; unmatched junction nucleotides: 10. This CDR3 has 16 residues. CDR3 sequence (DNA): TGCGCCAGCAGCCCACAGGGGATAGCTATCTACAATGAGCAGTTCTTC. Its protein is CASSPQGIAIYNEQFF. Looking up the rest from reference TRBV5-1 and TRBJ2-1 gives the full variable domain: KAGVTQTPRYLIKTRGQQVTLSCSPISGHRSVSWYQQTPGQGLQFLFEYFSETQRNKGNFPGRFSGRQFSNSRSEMNVSTLELGDSALYLCASSPQGIAIYNEQFFGPGTRLTVL.

The chain links TRBV12-5 to TRBJ2-7; possible D gene TRBD2, 6 bases. Germline V gene sequence: CDR1 LGHNT, CDR2 FRNRAP. Trimming took off 7 bases at V and 0 bases at J, with 13 bases between the two ends. The CDR3 is made up of 14 amino acids. The chain's CDR3 is CASARGSSSYEQYF. DNA of the CDR3: TGTGCTAGTGCCCGGGGGAGTAGCTCCTACGAGCAGTACTTC.

This CDR3 is CAISEWKAGRLRATEAFF. CDR3 coding DNA: TGTGCCATCAGTGAGTGGAAAGCCGGGAGACTCAGGGCCACTGAAGCTTTCTTT. The gene calls are TRBV10-3 and TRBJ1-1; D is perhaps TRBD1 (5 bases). Per germline, CDR1 ENHRY and CDR2 SYGVKD. There are 18 residues in the CDR3. V lost 1 base to trimming and J lost 4 bases, with 22 bases between them.

The table lists this clone with a few counts. The V gene is TRBV7-9, the J gene TRBJ1-4, with 7 bases identical to TRBD1. The CDR3 is 15 amino acids. Losses at the gene ends were 4 bases for V and 5 bases for J; bases not matched to a gene: 7. Germline V gene lookup returns CDR1 SEHNR and CDR2 FQNEAQ (reference sequence). This CDR3 reads CASSSGQVPNEKLFF. CDR3 nucleotide sequence: TGTGCCAGCAGCTCCGGACAGGTACCCAATGAAAAACTGTTTTTT.

V is TRBV7-4 and J is TRBJ2-7; D might be TRBD1 (5 bases). The CDR3 covers 12 residues. CDR1 and CDR2 (germline): SGHVT, SQSDAQ. V gave up 0 bases and J gave up 12 bases, with 12 bases separating them. The CDR3 DNA sequence: TGTGCCAGCAGCTTAGCTGGGGCAGGGCGGTACTTC. Protein sequence: CASSLAGAGRYF.

This sequence joins TRBV12-5 and TRBJ2-3; D ambiguous. Germline values: CDR1 LGHNT, CDR2 FRNRAP. V lost 6 bases and J lost 2, with 9 bases in between. This CDR3 contains 13 residues. The CDR3 here is CASGADLTDTQYF. The CDR3, as DNA: TGTGCTAGTGGGGCAGATCTCACAGATACGCAGTATTTT.

A word on this clone: An end of the junction does not agree with germline; a read error may underlie this. V usage is TRBV9 and J usage is TRBJ2-1, with 9 bases aligning to TRBD2. CDR3 length equals 15 residues. In germline, CDR1 is SGDLS, CDR2 YYNGEE. This chain's CDR3 is CARSAGGASYNEQFF. CDR3 DNA sequence: TGTGCCCGCAGCGCGGGGGGGGCGTCCTACAATGAGCAGTTCTTC.

V gene TRBV10-3 combines with J gene TRBJ2-5; 7 nucleotides line up with TRBD2. Germline V lookup: CDR1 ENHRY, CDR2 SYGVKD. The CDR3 runs 14 residues. V gave up 4 bases and J gave up 4 bases; unmatched junction bases: 6. DNA for the CDR3: TGTGCCATCAGTGTCCTGGCGGGAGCAGAGACCCAGTACTTC. Translation gives CAISVLAGAETQYF.

This clone has just a few counts. The chain joins TRBV5-6 to TRBJ1-2; TRBD1 matches 9 bases. From germline, CDR1 is SGHDT and CDR2 YYEEEE. Trimming removed 4 bases from V and 6 bases from J; junction bases left unmatched: 7. The CDR3 sequence is 14 residues long. The CDR3 here is CASSDATGGDGYTF. DNA of the CDR3: TGTGCCAGCAGCGATGCAACAGGGGGCGATGGCTACACCTTC.

The chain has TRBV9 and TRBJ2-7; D remains unclear. This CDR3 is built from 13 residues. Germline values: CDR1 SGDLS, CDR2 YYNGEE. V was clipped by 2 bases and J by 6 bases, with 12 bases between them. The CDR3 is CASSVSPPGEQYF. In DNA, the CDR3 is TGTGCCAGCAGCGTTTCCCCACCGGGCGAGCAGTACTTC.

V and J are TRBV19 and TRBJ1-1, with a tentative D call TRBD1 (5 bases). V lost 5 bases and J lost 1, with 11 bases in between. Germline V lookup: CDR1 LNHDA, CDR2 SQIVND (reference sequence). The CDR3 has 14 amino acids. Here the CDR3 DNA reads TGTGCCAGTAGTGCTCAGACAGAGAACACTGAAGCTTTCTTT. Translated: CASSAQTENTEAFF.

The V and J genes are TRBV5-4 and TRBJ2-3; D possibly corresponds to TRBD2 (6 bases). The length of the CDR3 is 14 residues. With 3 bases removed from V and 0 bases from J, the gap between germline ends came to 8 bases. Germline-derived CDR1 and CDR2 are SGHNT and YYREEE (reference sequence). The CDR3 DNA sequence: TGTGCCAGCAGCTCGGCGGGGAGCACAGATACGCAGTATTTT. Its protein is CASSSAGSTDTQYF.

CDR3 nucleotide sequence: TGTGCCAGCAGTGCCAGGTGGAGGGGTGCTAATCAGCCCCAGCATTTT. This encodes CASSARWRGANQPQHF. The chain employs TRBV27 and TRBJ1-5, with D maybe TRBD1 (5 bases). The CDR3 is 16 amino acids. Trimming shortened V by 5 bases and J by 4 bases, and 18 bases separated the two germline ends. Germline lookup yields CDR1 MNHEY and CDR2 SMNVEV (reference sequence).

V usage is TRBV30 and J usage is TRBJ2-2; 12 bases are shared with TRBD2. Trimming cost V 3 bases and J 1 base; bases outside gene matches: 3. The CDR3 loop spans 16 amino acids. Germline assignment: CDR1 GTSNPN and CDR2 SVGIG (reference sequence). The CDR3 region has the DNA TGTGCCTGGAGACTAGCGGGGGGTGGGAACACCGGGGAGCTGTTTTTT. Its protein is CAWRLAGGGNTGELFF.

The gene calls are TRBV5-4 and TRBJ2-1; TRBD2 aligns across 13 bases. Germline lookup yields CDR1 SGHNT and CDR2 YYREEE (reference sequence). The CDR3 is 17 residues long. Trimming took 4 bases from V and 9 from J; bases not matched to a gene: 13. CDR3 residues: CASSPPPGTSGESEQFF. The CDR3 DNA is TGTGCCAGCAGCCCTCCCCCCGGGACTAGCGGGGAGAGTGAGCAGTTCTTC.

The gene calls are TRBV12-3 or TRBV12-4 and TRBJ1-2, with D uncertain. V lost 6 bases to trimming and J lost 0 bases, with 8 bases between them. The CDR3 covers 13 residues. The CDR3: CASSPSANYGYTF. In DNA, the CDR3 is TGTGCCAGCAGCCCCAGCGCTAACTATGGCTACACCTTC.

The genes are TRBV19 and TRBJ2-7, with D uncertain. The CDR3 spans 12 residues. V dropped 4 bases and J dropped 3 bases, with 7 bases sitting between them. CDR1 and CDR2 (germline): LNHDA, SQIVND (reference sequence). This CDR3 reads CASSNRYYEQYF. DNA of the CDR3: TGTGCCAGTAGTAACCGGTACTACGAGCAGTACTTC.

A few counts support this clone. This CDR3 is CASSLGQGKTDTQYF. The DNA for the CDR3 is TGCGCCAGCAGCTTAGGACAGGGTAAGACAGATACGCAGTATTTT. The chain links TRBV5-1 to TRBJ2-3; the match to TRBD1 covers 8 bases. The CDR3 is 15 amino acids. Germline loops: CDR1 SGHRS, CDR2 YFSETQ. Unmatched junction bases numbered 5, after V lost 2 bases and J lost 3 bases.

In DNA, the CDR3 is TGTGCCAGTGGTCCCGACAGTAGTTGGCAGTTCTTC. It codes for CASGPDSSWQFF. The chain recombines TRBV2 with TRBJ2-1; a weak D match, TRBD1 (5 bases). Looked up from germline, CDR1 is SNHLY and CDR2 is FYNNEI. This CDR3 has 12 amino acids. Trimming stripped 9 bases from V and 12 bases from J, with 18 bases between.

The genes are TRBV5-1 and TRBJ1-2; 10 positions agree with TRBD1. Germline V gene data show CDR1 as SGHRS and CDR2 as YFSETQ. The CDR3 covers 14 residues. With 4 bases clipped from V and 3 bases from J, the junction kept 3 bases outside the gene matches. The CDR3 coding sequence is TGCGCCAGCAGCCGACAGGGGGCTGACTATGGCTACACCTTC. Its translation: CASSRQGADYGYTF.

The chain couples TRBV5-5 to TRBJ1-1; D gene uncertain. With 2 bases removed from V and 3 bases from J, the gap between germline ends came to 8 bases. The CDR3 contains 13 residues. CDR1 is SGHKS and CDR2 is YYEKEE in the germline V gene (reference sequence). The CDR3, as DNA: TGTGCCAGCAGCTTTAGCCTGGACACTGAAGCTTTCTTT. Translation gives CASSFSLDTEAFF. Using reference TRBV5-5 and TRBJ1-1 for the parts outside the CDR3, the full variable domain is DAGVTQSPTHLIKTRGQQVTLRCSPISGHKSVSWYQQVLGQGPQFIFQYYEKEERGRGNFPDRFSARQFPNYSSELNVNALLLGDSALYLCASSFSLDTEAFFGQGTRLTVV.

This clone was seen once. This chain connects TRBV5-1 to TRBJ2-1; 7 nucleotides line up with TRBD1. J lost 4 bases, V lost 4 bases, and 8 bases had no gene match. Per the germline V gene, CDR1 is SGHRS and CDR2 is YFSETQ. This CDR3 comprises 15 residues. In nucleotides, the CDR3 is TGCGCCAGCAGCGTTCAGGGGGACGGGTACAATGAGCAGTTCTTC. Its translation is CASSVQGDGYNEQFF.

This chain joins TRBV3-1 (or the pseudogene TRBV3-2) and TRBJ2-7; 7 nucleotides align to TRBD1. CDR1 is LGHDT, CDR2 YNNKEL, per germline (reference sequence). J gave up 3 bases and V 1 base, and 6 bases lay outside the gene matches. CDR3 length: 15 amino acids. The chain's CDR3 is CASSQGRAGGYEQYF. In DNA, the CDR3 is TGTGCCAGCAGCCAAGGTCGAGCAGGGGGCTACGAGCAGTACTTC.

This chain connects TRBV3-1 (or the pseudogene TRBV3-2) to TRBJ1-1, with D perhaps matching TRBD1 (6 bases). The V gene's germline CDR1 is LGHDT and CDR2 YNNKEL (reference sequence). This CDR3 has 16 residues. Trimming stripped 4 bases from V and 5 bases from J, with 20 bases between. As DNA, the CDR3 is TGTGCCAGCAGCCTTTGGACGGGAGGGCAGGGGACTGAAGCTTTCTTT. Translating gives CASSLWTGGQGTEAFF.

The rearrangement links TRBV7-6 to TRBJ2-5; D might be TRBD2 (6 bases). V was cut by 3 bases and J by 4 bases, with 9 bases left in between. The CDR3 consists of 13 residues. In germline, CDR1 is SGHVS, CDR2 FNYEAQ. For the CDR3, the DNA is TGTGCCAGCAGCTTTGCGGGACCAGAGACCCAGTACTTC. Its translation is CASSFAGPETQYF.

This clone was detected once. V gene TRBV6-6 combines with J gene TRBJ2-1; 9 bases are shared with TRBD2. The germline gives CDR1 MNHNY, CDR2 SVGAGI (reference sequence). The V segment lost 5 bases and the J segment 2 bases; nucleotides outside the gene matches: 1. This CDR3 comprises 14 residues. CDR3 DNA: TGTGCCAGCAGTCTAGCGGGGACCTACAATGAGCAGTTCTTC. Translating gives CASSLAGTYNEQFF.